These T cell receptor beta chains were read from a single sample in a study of shared clonotypes between healthy human individuals. The protocol was immunoSEQ multiplex PCR, while the TCRdb copy is restricted to in-frame clones and leaves out a portion. This repertoire shows some 2,000,000 clones, about 95% found once; its top ten account for about 1.1%. The source material was naive CD8+ T cells sorted from blood. Every receptor here comes from a man aged 18 to 30 in good health. Each CDR3 is given with its conserved first and last residue. A D gene is named only where the DNA matches it firmly. Only part of the rows carry a size: once, few, many, or a class if the clone is expanded.

>TRBJ1-2|TRBV4-3|-|-
CASSQTRGYGYTF
TGCGCCAGCAGCCAAACCAGGGGCTATGGCTACACCTTC
>TRBJ2-7|TRBV4-1|TRBD1|-
CASSLESGTGTYEQYF
TGCGCCAGCAGCCTAGAGTCCGGGACAGGCACTTACGAGCAGTACTTC
>TRBJ1-2|TRBV19|-|-
CASSQEYYGYTF
TGTGCCAGTAGCCAGGAGTACTATGGCTACACCTTC
>TRBJ2-7|TRBV27|-|-
CASSTDGPYEQYF
TGTGCCAGCAGTACTGACGGACCCTACGAGCAGTACTTC
>TRBJ2-3|TRBV28|TRBD2|once
CASESSGTDTQYF
TGTGCCAGCGAGTCTAGCGGGACAGATACGCAGTATTTT
>TRBJ2-3|TRBV2|-|-
CASILDGQISTDTQYF
TGTGCCAGCATATTAGACGGACAGATAAGCACAGATACGCAGTATTTT
>TRBJ1-6|TRBV28|-|once
CATGNNNSPLHF
TGTGCCACAGGGAACAATAATTCACCCCTCCACTTT
>TRBJ1-4|TRBV29-1|TRBD1|-
CSAEPGGRDEKLFF
TGCAGCGCCGAACCAGGGGGCAGGGATGAAAAACTGTTTTTT
>TRBJ2-5|TRBV15|-|-
CATSGTAPAEQETQYF
TGTGCCACCAGCGGGACGGCCCCCGCGGAACAAGAGACCCAGTACTTC
>TRBJ1-6|TRBV9|-|once
CASSVESSLNSPLHF
TGTGCCAGCAGCGTAGAGTCCAGCCTCAATTCACCCCTCCACTTT
>TRBJ1-5|TRBV15|-|-
CATSREQHNQPQHF
TGTGCCACCAGCAGAGAACAGCACAATCAGCCCCAGCATTTT
>TRBJ2-7|TRBV14|TRBD1|-
CASSAFGDRRDYEQYF
TGTGCCAGCAGTGCTTTCGGGGACAGGAGAGACTACGAGCAGTACTTC
>TRBJ1-5|TRBV28|-|-
CASSLERVINQPQHF
TGTGCCAGCAGTTTGGAGCGGGTTATAAATCAGCCCCAGCATTTT
>TRBJ1-1|TRBV5-1|-|-
CASSLSGPNTEAFF
TGCGCCAGCAGCTTGTCAGGCCCGAACACTGAAGCTTTCTTT
>TRBJ2-5|TRBV10-2|-|few
CASSELGGSLETQYF
TGCGCCAGCAGTGAGTTGGGGGGCTCCCTGGAGACCCAGTACTTC
>TRBJ2-5|TRBV9|TRBD2|-
CASSPFRGGFRETQYF
TGTGCCAGCAGCCCATTCCGGGGGGGCTTTCGAGAGACCCAGTACTTC
>TRBJ2-7|TRBV7-9|TRBD1|once
CASSLGPGTGDYEQYF
TGTGCCAGCAGCTTAGGACCCGGGACAGGGGACTACGAGCAGTACTTC